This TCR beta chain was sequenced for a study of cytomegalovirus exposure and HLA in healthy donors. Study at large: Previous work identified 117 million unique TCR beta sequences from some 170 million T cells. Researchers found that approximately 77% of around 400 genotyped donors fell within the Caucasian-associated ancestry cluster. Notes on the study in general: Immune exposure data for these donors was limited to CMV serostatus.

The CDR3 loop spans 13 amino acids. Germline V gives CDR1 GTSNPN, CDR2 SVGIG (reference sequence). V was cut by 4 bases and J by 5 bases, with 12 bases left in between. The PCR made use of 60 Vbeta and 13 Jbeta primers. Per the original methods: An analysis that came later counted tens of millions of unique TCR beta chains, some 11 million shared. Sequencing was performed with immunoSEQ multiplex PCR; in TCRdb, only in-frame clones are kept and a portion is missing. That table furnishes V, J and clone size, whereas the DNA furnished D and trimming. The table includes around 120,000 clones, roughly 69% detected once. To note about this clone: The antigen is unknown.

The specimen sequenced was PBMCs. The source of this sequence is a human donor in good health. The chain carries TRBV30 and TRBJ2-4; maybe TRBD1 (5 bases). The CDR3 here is CAWTGRIENIQYF. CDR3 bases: TGTGCCTGGACAGGGCGCATTGAAAACATTCAGTACTTC.